The 21 T cell receptor beta chains below were found in one sample sequenced in a study of neurological immune-mediated disorders. TCRdb fed the 5' RACE reads into MiXCR, producing one record per CDR3 protein. The sample includes some 15,000 distinct CDR3 sequences, about 13% of them seen just once. Sequences were obtained from CD8+ T cells from blood. These receptors were collected from a female donor with HTLV-1-associated myelopathy (HAM/TSP).

In this sample, this clonotype turned up many times. This rearrangement joins TRBV7-2 to TRBJ2-7; the D gene is possibly TRBD1 (6 bases). This CDR3 region has 14 residues. V was pared by 7 bases and J by 0 bases, with 13 bases between. CDR1 and CDR2 from the germline V gene are SGHTA and FQGNSA. The CDR3 reads CASTPDSTSYEQYF. In DNA form, the CDR3 reads TGTGCCAGCACCCCGGACAGCACCTCCTACGAGCAGTACTTC.

In its sample, this clonotype was seen many times. DNA for the CDR3: TGTGCCAGCAGCGGGACAGGGGTCAATGAGCAGTTCTTC. This gives the protein CASSGTGVNEQFF. This chain connects TRBV7-9 to TRBJ2-1, with 10 bases identical to TRBD1. V lost 5 bases and J lost 6; bases outside the gene matches: 1. CDR3 length: 13 amino acids. CDR1 is SEHNR, CDR2 FQNEAQ, per germline (reference sequence).

This clonotype was detected many times. This chain joins TRBV4-1 and TRBJ2-5, with 11 bases aligning to TRBD2. Trimming cost V 4 bases and J 2 bases; bases outside gene matches: 3. CDR3 size: 15 residues. The germline gives CDR1 MGHRA, CDR2 YSYEKL. The CDR3 loop is CASSRIAGGQETQYF. DNA for the CDR3: TGCGCCAGCAGCCGGATAGCGGGGGGGCAAGAGACCCAGTACTTC.

This clonotype has at least ten counts. The V and J genes are TRBV6-5 and TRBJ2-7; either TRBD1 or TRBD2 may fit D (5 bases each). The CDR3 contains 13 residues. V lost 6 bases and J lost 2, with 11 bases in between. Germline loops: CDR1 MNHEY, CDR2 SVGAGI. The CDR3: CASSRDGTYEQYF. Written as DNA, the CDR3 is TGTGCCAGCAGCAGGGACGGAACCTACGAGCAGTACTTC.

At least ten counts were recorded for this clonotype. The J gene is TRBJ1-1, the V gene TRBV29-1; D not resolved. Trimming removed 5 bases from V and 4 bases from J, with 14 bases in between. Germline assignment: CDR1 SQVTM and CDR2 ANQGSEA. CDR3 length equals 13 residues. The CDR3 sequence: CSVTYPMGTEAFF. In DNA form, the CDR3 reads TGCAGCGTTACCTACCCGATGGGCACTGAAGCTTTCTTT. Supplemented by reference TRBV29-1 and TRBJ1-1, the full variable domain reads SAVISQKPSRDICQRGTSLTIQCQVDSQVTMMFWYRQQPGQSLTLIATANQGSEATYESGFVIDKFPISRPNLTFSTLTVSNMSPEDSSIYLCSVTYPMGTEAFFGQGTRLTVV.

In this sample, this clonotype turned up many times. The V gene is TRBV30, the J gene TRBJ1-5; the match to TRBD1 covers 7 bases. Trimming took 5 bases from V and 4 from J; bases not matched to a gene: 11. Germline V gene lookup returns CDR1 GTSNPN and CDR2 SVGIG (reference sequence). This CDR3 has 15 amino acids. In nucleotides, the CDR3 is TGTGCCTGGGAACCAGGGCAGGGGGGTAATCAGCCCCAGCATTTT. Protein sequence: CAWEPGQGGNQPQHF.

This clonotype has ten or more counts. The chain joins TRBV5-1 to TRBJ2-1, with 11 bases identical to TRBD2. From germline, CDR1 is SGHRS and CDR2 YFSETQ. The CDR3 length is 19 residues. The ends lost 0 bases at V and 0 bases at J; junction bases unmatched: 8. The CDR3 DNA reads TGCGCCAGCAGCTTGGATGGGACTAGCGGCTTGGTCTCCTACAATGAGCAGTTCTTC. Protein sequence: CASSLDGTSGLVSYNEQFF.

Details on this clonotype: This may be a read error, as it is one base from a much larger clone. The J gene is TRBJ1-1, the V gene TRBV29-1; no reliable D call. V lost 4 bases and J 1 base, leaving 13 bases between the germline ends. CDR3 length equals 14 residues. Germline V gene sequence: CDR1 SQVTM, CDR2 ANQGSEA. The CDR3 protein is CSVGDTGKNTEAFF. The CDR3, as DNA: TGCAGCGTTGGGGATACTGGAAAGAACACTGAAGCTTTCTTT.

This clonotype was picked up many times. The chain recombines TRBV7-2 with TRBJ2-7; D is unresolved. CDR3 length equals 15 residues. Germline values: CDR1 SGHTA, CDR2 FQGNSA. V was pared by 3 bases and J by 6 bases, with 18 bases between. CDR3 residues: CASSFGVGKQVEQYF. Here the CDR3 DNA reads TGTGCCAGCAGCTTCGGAGTGGGGAAGCAGGTCGAGCAGTACTTC.

This clonotype was detected many times. This chain joins TRBV11-2 and TRBJ1-1; 7 bases line up with TRBD1. Germline-derived CDR1 and CDR2 are SGHAT and FQNNGV. This CDR3 region has 12 residues. J lost 5 bases, V lost 7 bases, and 4 bases had no gene match. The CDR3, as DNA: TGTGCCAGCACCAGGGGGGGGACTGAAGCTTTCTTT. As protein: CASTRGGTEAFF.

The chain's CDR3 is CASSQEFVGSSYNEQFF. CDR3 sequence (DNA): TGCGCCAGCAGCCAAGAGTTTGTTGGAAGCTCCTACAATGAGCAGTTCTTC. V and J are TRBV4-1 and TRBJ2-1; D unresolved. CDR3 length: 17 residues. CDR1 is MGHRA and CDR2 is YSYEKL in the germline V gene. V was clipped by 0 bases and J by 0 bases, with 12 bases between them.

This clonotype was observed many times. In nucleotides, the CDR3 is TGTGCCAGCAGCTTAGTGGGCTCTGGAAACACCATATATTTT. Translation gives CASSLVGSGNTIYF. This chain joins TRBV11-2 and TRBJ1-3; D ambiguous. The V end was cut by 1 base, the J end by 0 bases, with 4 bases between. Germline-derived CDR1 and CDR2 are SGHAT and FQNNGV. The CDR3 spans 14 residues.

This clonotype was detected ten times or more. This chain links TRBV7-9 with TRBJ2-7; 9 bases fit TRBD2. The CDR3 consists of 16 residues. V shed 5 bases and J 3 bases; nucleotides not matched to a gene: 11. Germline V gene data show CDR1 as SEHNR and CDR2 as FQNEAQ (reference sequence). The DNA for the CDR3 is TGTGCCAGCAGCCAAGATCGGACTAGCGCCCACTACGAGCAGTACTTC. Its protein is CASSQDRTSAHYEQYF.

The table lists this clonotype with many counts. This chain uses TRBV28 with TRBJ1-3; D is possibly TRBD1 (5 bases). Trimming removed 7 bases at V and 8 bases at J, with 18 bases between. The CDR3 consists of 14 residues. In germline, CDR1 is MDHEN, CDR2 SYDVKM. The DNA of the CDR3 is TGTGCCAGCACCTTTTCTGGGGGGTTAGACACCATATATTTT. It is translated as CASTFSGGLDTIYF.

This clonotype was seen at least ten times. The junction departs from the called germline gene at one end, perhaps through a read error. The CDR3 sequence: CASSLPGTGGQKTQYF. CDR3 nucleotides: TGTGCCAGCAGCCTCCCCGGGACAGGGGGCCAAAAGACCCAGTACTTC. The chain joins TRBV5-6 to TRBJ2-5; TRBD1 agrees at 12 bases. The germline V gene has CDR1 SGHDT and CDR2 YYEEEE. The CDR3 has 16 residues.

This clonotype was picked up many times. This chain links TRBV4-1 with TRBJ2-1; 9 positions agree with TRBD2. The CDR3 extends over 15 amino acids. CDR1 MGHRA and CDR2 YSYEKL come from the germline V gene. The V segment lost 10 bases and the J segment 6 bases; nucleotides outside the gene matches: 13. The chain's CDR3 is CATTTGLAGPNEQFF. As DNA, the CDR3 is TGCGCCACGACCACCGGGCTAGCGGGACCCAATGAGCAGTTCTTC.

This clonotype was recorded many times. The J gene is TRBJ2-1, the V gene TRBV24-1, with 9 bases that match TRBD2. Unmatched junction bases numbered 8, after V lost 9 bases and J lost 6 bases. Germline values: CDR1 KGHDR, CDR2 SFDVKD. CDR3 length: 14 amino acids. CDR3 loop: CATQELAGVNEQFF. As DNA, the CDR3 is TGTGCCACCCAAGAGTTAGCGGGAGTCAATGAGCAGTTCTTC.

This clonotype was recorded many times. The gene calls are TRBV6-5 and TRBJ2-7; D may be TRBD1 or TRBD2 (5 bases each). Germline loops: CDR1 MNHEY, CDR2 SVGAGI. Trimming stripped 7 bases from V and 0 bases from J, with 16 bases between. This CDR3 has 15 amino acids. The CDR3 nucleotides are TGTGCCAGCAAGGAGGTGGGCGGACACTCCTACGAGCAGTACTTC. It encodes CASKEVGGHSYEQYF.

There are many counts of this clonotype. The rearrangement uses TRBV7-8 and TRBJ2-5; D might be TRBD1 (6 bases). Trimming removed 0 bases from V and 2 bases from J, with 19 bases in between. The germline gives CDR1 SGHVS, CDR2 FQNEAQ. The CDR3 is 18 amino acids. CDR3 amino acids: CASSLAKLPGTYQETQYF. The CDR3 bases are TGTGCCAGCAGCTTAGCCAAATTACCGGGGACATATCAAGAGACCCAGTACTTC. The full variable domain, rest sourced from reference TRBV7-8 and TRBJ2-5, is GAGVSQSPRYKVAKRGQDVALRCDPISGHVSLFWYQQALGQGPEFLTYFQNEAQLDKSGLPSDRFFAERPEGSVSTLKIQRTQQEDSAVYLCASSLAKLPGTYQETQYFGPGTRLLVL.

In this sample, this clonotype turned up a few times. The CDR3 nucleotides read TGCGCCAGCAGCCAAGATCGGCCTAGCGGGAGGGCAACAGATACGCAGTATTTT. It codes for CASSQDRPSGRATDTQYF. The chain uses TRBV4-1 and TRBJ2-3, with TRBD2 matching over 12 bases. The CDR3 runs 18 residues. Germline V gene data show CDR1 as MGHRA and CDR2 as YSYEKL. V lost 0 bases, J lost 3 bases, and 7 bases stayed unmatched.

The chain joins TRBV28 to TRBJ2-7, with D possibly matching TRBD2 (5 bases). The CDR3 runs 15 residues. V lost 9 bases to trimming and J lost 0 bases, with 18 bases between them. The germline V gene has CDR1 MDHEN and CDR2 SYDVKM. DNA for the CDR3: TGTGCCAGTTACCCCGAGGCTAGCAGCTCCTACGAGCAGTACTTC. Translation: CASYPEASSSYEQYF.